This T cell receptor beta chain derives from a study of blood T cell repertoires in COVID-19. Study details: From T cells, B-cell-depleted T cells, or PBMCs came the material, which was cDNA or gDNA.

Assay: immunoSEQ multiplex PCR; the TCRdb copy retains only in-frame clones and omits some. This table has a few hundred thousand clones, about 86% appearing once. CDR1 is ENHRY and CDR2 is SYGVKD in the germline V gene. This CDR3 contains 14 residues. The trim removed 5 bases at V and 7 bases at J, leaving 6 bases unmatched. What was sequenced was peripheral blood. This receptor was identified in a man aged 55 to 69 with acute or convalescent COVID-19. V gene TRBV10-3 combines with J gene TRBJ2-7; TRBD1 aligns across 12 bases. CDR3 DNA sequence: TGTGCCATCAGTCAGGGACAGGGGGCGGGTGAGCAGTACTTC. As protein: CAISQGQGAGEQYF.